This is a list of T cell receptor beta chains from one sample in a study of T-cell memory formation after mild COVID-19. TCRdb reprocessed the 5' RACE reads via MiXCR and lists one record per CDR3 protein. The sample consists of around 340,000 distinct CDR3 sequences, around an eighth of them appearing once. The sample comprised PBMCs or a T cell subset sorted from them (not recorded which). These receptors came from a young man who had mild COVID-19 (a few samples of this study predate the infection). Cell type and time point are not known. CDR3s include the opening cysteine and the closing phenylalanine or tryptophan. Each record gives: CDR3 DNA, CDR3 protein, V gene, D gene, clone size, J gene, CDR3 length. The D gene is left open where the match is weak. For some rows the clone size is stated as once, few or many, or as a class when expanded; others skip it.

CDR3nt: TGTGCCAGCAGCCGCCGGGGGGGCCAGGCAGATACGCAGTATTTT
CDR3aa: CASSRRGGQADTQYF
v_gene: TRBV6-2/TRBV6-3
d_gene: TRBD2
abundance: NA
j_gene: TRBJ2-3
len: 15

CDR3nt: TGTGCCAGCAGATCTACACGGAACACTGAAGCTTTCTTT
CDR3aa: CASRSTRNTEAFF
v_gene: TRBV28
d_gene: NA
abundance: NA
j_gene: TRBJ1-1
len: 13

CDR3nt: TGTGCCACCAGCCAGGCGGGCGTTTACCAGGGCTACACCTTC
CDR3aa: CATSQAGVYQGYTF
v_gene: TRBV15
d_gene: NA
abundance: few
j_gene: TRBJ1-2
len: 14

CDR3nt: TGTGCCAGCAGTTTCGGTGGAAGGCCTGAAGCTTTCTTT
CDR3aa: CASSFGGRPEAFF
v_gene: TRBV28
d_gene: NA
abundance: few
j_gene: TRBJ1-1
len: 13

CDR3nt: TGTGCCAGCAGTGAACCGACAGGGATCGGCTACACCTTC
CDR3aa: CASSEPTGIGYTF
v_gene: TRBV6-5
d_gene: TRBD1
abundance: few
j_gene: TRBJ1-2
len: 13

CDR3nt: TGCAGCGTTGTCTCGAACGAAGCTTTCTTT
CDR3aa: CSVVSNEAFF
v_gene: TRBV29-1
d_gene: NA
abundance: few
j_gene: TRBJ1-1
len: 10

CDR3nt: TGCGCCAGCAGCCAAGAAGCCAGTTTCTATGAAAAACTGTTTTTT
CDR3aa: CASSQEASFYEKLFF
v_gene: TRBV4-3
d_gene: NA
abundance: many
j_gene: TRBJ1-4
len: 15

CDR3nt: TGCAGTGCGGTTACAGGGGTCGGCCAGCCCCAGCATTTT
CDR3aa: CSAVTGVGQPQHF
v_gene: TRBV20-1
d_gene: TRBD1
abundance: few
j_gene: TRBJ1-5
len: 13

CDR3nt: TGTGCCAGCAGTGAGCGGGGGGGCGATCAGTACTTC
CDR3aa: CASSERGGDQYF
v_gene: TRBV6-5
d_gene: TRBD2
abundance: few
j_gene: TRBJ2-7
len: 12

CDR3nt: TGTGCCAGCAGTTTGACAGGGGGGGCTGAAGCTTTCTTT
CDR3aa: CASSLTGGAEAFF
v_gene: TRBV6-5
d_gene: TRBD1
abundance: few
j_gene: TRBJ1-1
len: 13

CDR3nt: TGTGCCAGCAGCTTGGCCCGTATCTTCACCGGGGAGCTGTTTTTT
CDR3aa: CASSLARIFTGELFF
v_gene: TRBV5-6
d_gene: NA
abundance: NA
j_gene: TRBJ2-2
len: 15

CDR3nt: TGCGCCAGCAGCCGCGCCGGGGGCGCTGGGGCCAACGTCCTGACTTTC
CDR3aa: CASSRAGGAGANVLTF
v_gene: TRBV4-3
d_gene: NA
abundance: NA
j_gene: TRBJ2-6
len: 16

CDR3nt: TGTGCCAGCAGCTTAAAACAGGAGAACACTGAAGCTTTCTTT
CDR3aa: CASSLKQENTEAFF
v_gene: TRBV7-9
d_gene: NA
abundance: NA
j_gene: TRBJ1-1
len: 14

CDR3nt: TGTGCCAGCAGTAGGACAGGGTTGAAGAACACTGAAGCTTTCTTT
CDR3aa: CASSRTGLKNTEAFF
v_gene: TRBV12-3/TRBV12-4
d_gene: TRBD1
abundance: NA
j_gene: TRBJ1-1
len: 15

CDR3nt: TGTGCCAGCAGCTTGGAGAACAGGGTCCACGAGCAGTACTTC
CDR3aa: CASSLENRVHEQYF
v_gene: TRBV11-1
d_gene: NA
abundance: NA
j_gene: TRBJ2-7
len: 14

CDR3nt: TGTGCCAGCAGTGGTATGGGGGGCTGGGAGCAGTACTTC
CDR3aa: CASSGMGGWEQYF
v_gene: TRBV2
d_gene: NA
abundance: NA
j_gene: TRBJ2-7
len: 13

CDR3nt: TGTGCCAGCCGGCTAGCGGGGGGCACCGGGGAGCTGTTTTTT
CDR3aa: CASRLAGGTGELFF
v_gene: TRBV6-2/TRBV6-3
d_gene: TRBD2
abundance: few
j_gene: TRBJ2-2
len: 14

CDR3nt: TGTGCCAGCAGTGCTGGGACAGGGGGCGTCAAAAACATTCAGTACTTC
CDR3aa: CASSAGTGGVKNIQYF
v_gene: TRBV12-3/TRBV12-4
d_gene: TRBD1
abundance: few
j_gene: TRBJ2-4
len: 16

CDR3nt: TGTGCCAGCAGTCCCGACAGGGAAGGCTCCTACAATGAGCAGTTCTTC
CDR3aa: CASSPDREGSYNEQFF
v_gene: TRBV6-2/TRBV6-3
d_gene: TRBD1
abundance: few
j_gene: TRBJ2-1
len: 16

CDR3nt: TGCAGTGCTAGAGACCGGATTTCCTATGGCTACACCTTC
CDR3aa: CSARDRISYGYTF
v_gene: TRBV20-1
d_gene: NA
abundance: NA
j_gene: TRBJ1-2
len: 13

CDR3nt: TGCGCCAGCAGCCAGACACTAGCGTCTGACTCCTACGAGCAGTACTTC
CDR3aa: CASSQTLASDSYEQYF
v_gene: TRBV4-3
d_gene: TRBD2
abundance: NA
j_gene: TRBJ2-7
len: 16

CDR3nt: TGCAGTGCGCACCGGGAGCCCCGCCGGGAGACCCAGTACTTC
CDR3aa: CSAHREPRRETQYF
v_gene: TRBV20-1
d_gene: NA
abundance: few
j_gene: TRBJ2-5
len: 14

CDR3nt: TGTGCCAGCAGCTTAGCGCTGGGGGCAGGTTCAGCCTACGAGCAGTACTTC
CDR3aa: CASSLALGAGSAYEQYF
v_gene: TRBV7-6
d_gene: NA
abundance: few
j_gene: TRBJ2-7
len: 17

CDR3nt: TGTGCCAGCAGCTTGGGAGGTACATTCGACCTAAACACTGAAGCTTTCTTT
CDR3aa: CASSLGGTFDLNTEAFF
v_gene: TRBV5-6
d_gene: NA
abundance: few
j_gene: TRBJ1-1
len: 17

CDR3nt: TGTGCCAGCGGCTCCTCGGGGGAAAGCACTGAAGCTTTCTTT
CDR3aa: CASGSSGESTEAFF
v_gene: TRBV28
d_gene: NA
abundance: few
j_gene: TRBJ1-1
len: 14

CDR3nt: TGTGCCAGCAGCTCTCGGACAGGGGGCATAGGGGAGCAGTTCTTC
CDR3aa: CASSSRTGGIGEQFF
v_gene: TRBV7-2
d_gene: TRBD1
abundance: many
j_gene: TRBJ2-1
len: 15

CDR3nt: TGCGCCAGCAGCTTGGCATGGACAGGGAAGGAAGCAACTTTC
CDR3aa: CASSLAWTGKEATF
v_gene: TRBV5-1
d_gene: TRBD1
abundance: NA
j_gene: TRBJ2-6
len: 14

CDR3nt: TGCAGTGCAGGTCTAGCGGGGGACTCCTACGAGCAGTACTTC
CDR3aa: CSAGLAGDSYEQYF
v_gene: TRBV20-1
d_gene: TRBD2
abundance: few
j_gene: TRBJ2-7
len: 14

CDR3nt: TGTGCCAGCAGCCAAAGAGCCTCATCCGAGCAGTACTTC
CDR3aa: CASSQRASSEQYF
v_gene: TRBV27
d_gene: NA
abundance: few
j_gene: TRBJ2-7
len: 13

CDR3nt: TGCAGTGCTATTGGCGGCAGGGGGGTTTTCAATGAGCAGTTCTTC
CDR3aa: CSAIGGRGVFNEQFF
v_gene: TRBV20-1
d_gene: NA
abundance: NA
j_gene: TRBJ2-1
len: 15

CDR3nt: TGTGCCAGCAGCTCTCCCCTCGGAACAGGGGGCTATGGCTACACCTTC
CDR3aa: CASSSPLGTGGYGYTF
v_gene: TRBV7-2
d_gene: TRBD1
abundance: many
j_gene: TRBJ1-2
len: 16

CDR3nt: TGTGCCAGCAGCCAAGCGGGGGGGCGGGGTGATACGCAGTATTTT
CDR3aa: CASSQAGGRGDTQYF
v_gene: TRBV7-2
d_gene: TRBD2
abundance: NA
j_gene: TRBJ2-3
len: 15

CDR3nt: TGTGCCAGCAGCTTAGGAACTAGCGGGGGGTACAATGAGCAGTTCTTC
CDR3aa: CASSLGTSGGYNEQFF
v_gene: TRBV7-3
d_gene: TRBD2
abundance: many
j_gene: TRBJ2-1
len: 16

CDR3nt: TGCAGTGCTAGGGGGGGGCTGGGCACTGAAGCTTTCTTT
CDR3aa: CSARGGLGTEAFF
v_gene: TRBV20-1
d_gene: NA
abundance: NA
j_gene: TRBJ1-1
len: 13

CDR3nt: TGTGCCAGCTCACCACGCAACAGGGGCACTGAAGCTTTCTTT
CDR3aa: CASSPRNRGTEAFF
v_gene: TRBV18
d_gene: TRBD1
abundance: NA
j_gene: TRBJ1-1
len: 14

CDR3nt: TGCGCCAGCACTAACGAGGCGGGGGGCATGCGTGGCTACACCTTC
CDR3aa: CASTNEAGGMRGYTF
v_gene: TRBV5-1
d_gene: NA
abundance: many
j_gene: TRBJ1-2
len: 15

CDR3nt: TGTGCCAGCAGCTCGACAGGTCCGCGCTATGGCTACACCTTC
CDR3aa: CASSSTGPRYGYTF
v_gene: TRBV7-9
d_gene: NA
abundance: NA
j_gene: TRBJ1-2
len: 14

CDR3nt: TGTGCCAGCTCACCTTTGCCGGGACAGGTTAACTACGAGCAGTACTTC
CDR3aa: CASSPLPGQVNYEQYF
v_gene: TRBV18
d_gene: TRBD1
abundance: once
j_gene: TRBJ2-7
len: 16

CDR3nt: TGTGCCAGCAGCGTAAGGGGAGGGGATACTAACACCGGGGAGCTGTTTTTT
CDR3aa: CASSVRGGDTNTGELFF
v_gene: TRBV9
d_gene: TRBD2
abundance: few
j_gene: TRBJ2-2
len: 17

CDR3nt: TGTGCCAGCAGTTACAGGATCTCCTACAATGAGCAGTTCTTC
CDR3aa: CASSYRISYNEQFF
v_gene: TRBV6-2/TRBV6-3
d_gene: NA
abundance: NA
j_gene: TRBJ2-1
len: 14

CDR3nt: TGTGCCAGCAGTCAGGACAGTAACTATGGCTACACCTTC
CDR3aa: CASSQDSNYGYTF
v_gene: TRBV4-2
d_gene: NA
abundance: NA
j_gene: TRBJ1-2
len: 13

CDR3nt: TGCGCCAGCAGCATAGGGGACAGGGTGAGCTCACCCCTCCACTTT
CDR3aa: CASSIGDRVSSPLHF
v_gene: TRBV4-3
d_gene: TRBD1
abundance: few
j_gene: TRBJ1-6
len: 15

CDR3nt: TGTGCCAGCAGCGTCGTTGCGTACAGGGGGACTGAAGCTTTCTTT
CDR3aa: CASSVVAYRGTEAFF
v_gene: TRBV7-9
d_gene: TRBD1
abundance: few
j_gene: TRBJ1-1
len: 15

CDR3nt: TGTGCCAGCAGCCCCCGGGGCCGCGAGGGTATGAACACTGAAGCTTTCTTT
CDR3aa: CASSPRGREGMNTEAFF
v_gene: TRBV7-9
d_gene: NA
abundance: few
j_gene: TRBJ1-1
len: 17

CDR3nt: TGCGCCAGCAGCTTGAGGGGGCTGAGGACACCCCTCCACTTT
CDR3aa: CASSLRGLRTPLHF
v_gene: TRBV5-1
d_gene: TRBD1
abundance: few
j_gene: TRBJ1-6
len: 14

CDR3nt: TGCGCCAGCAGCCAATCTCAGGCGACACCGTACCAAGAGACCCAGTACTTC
CDR3aa: CASSQSQATPYQETQYF
v_gene: TRBV4-1
d_gene: NA
abundance: few
j_gene: TRBJ2-5
len: 17

CDR3nt: TGTGCCACCAGTGGCGGGAAGAAGGGCTACACCTTC
CDR3aa: CATSGGKKGYTF
v_gene: TRBV24-1
d_gene: NA
abundance: NA
j_gene: TRBJ1-2
len: 12

CDR3nt: TGTGCCAGCCAAGAGACAGGTTACAATGAGCAGTTCTTC
CDR3aa: CASQETGYNEQFF
v_gene: TRBV2
d_gene: NA
abundance: many
j_gene: TRBJ2-1
len: 13

CDR3nt: TGTGCCACTCAGGGTCGTGTTTCACCCCTCCACTTT
CDR3aa: CATQGRVSPLHF
v_gene: TRBV27
d_gene: NA
abundance: NA
j_gene: TRBJ1-6
len: 12

CDR3nt: TGTGCCAGCCACCCCGTGGCGGGCCTTCTAGGCGAGCAGTTCTTC
CDR3aa: CASHPVAGLLGEQFF
v_gene: TRBV27
d_gene: NA
abundance: few
j_gene: TRBJ2-1
len: 15

CDR3nt: TGCGCCAGCAGCCAAGAAGTAAGGAACTATGGCTACACCTTC
CDR3aa: CASSQEVRNYGYTF
v_gene: TRBV4-1
d_gene: NA
abundance: NA
j_gene: TRBJ1-2
len: 14

CDR3nt: TGTGCCAGCAGACACACGCCGCCAGGGACTAGCACAGATACGCAGTATTTT
CDR3aa: CASRHTPPGTSTDTQYF
v_gene: TRBV6-5
d_gene: NA
abundance: NA
j_gene: TRBJ2-3
len: 17

CDR3nt: TGCGCCAGCAGAAATAGGACCGGAAACACTGAAGCTTTCTTT
CDR3aa: CASRNRTGNTEAFF
v_gene: TRBV5-1
d_gene: NA
abundance: NA
j_gene: TRBJ1-1
len: 14

CDR3nt: TGTGCCAGCAGCTTACTGCGCTGGGGCTCGAACACTGAAGCTTTCTTT
CDR3aa: CASSLLRWGSNTEAFF
v_gene: TRBV7-8
d_gene: NA
abundance: NA
j_gene: TRBJ1-1
len: 16

CDR3nt: TGTGCCAGCAGGCCTACGCCGGGGGAGACCCAGTACTTC
CDR3aa: CASRPTPGETQYF
v_gene: TRBV6-5
d_gene: NA
abundance: few
j_gene: TRBJ2-5
len: 13

CDR3nt: TGTGCCAGCAGTTACTCGAGGAGAAGTGGATCCCCCCTCCACTTT
CDR3aa: CASSYSRRSGSPLHF
v_gene: TRBV6-5
d_gene: NA
abundance: NA
j_gene: TRBJ1-6
len: 15

CDR3nt: TGTGCCAGCAGGTCCGGGACAGGAGGGAACTATGGCTACACCTTC
CDR3aa: CASRSGTGGNYGYTF
v_gene: TRBV28
d_gene: TRBD1
abundance: few
j_gene: TRBJ1-2
len: 15

CDR3nt: TGTGCCAGCAGCCAGCCGGGACTAGCGGGGGCGGGGCAGTTCTTC
CDR3aa: CASSQPGLAGAGQFF
v_gene: TRBV7-2
d_gene: TRBD2
abundance: few
j_gene: TRBJ2-1
len: 15

CDR3nt: TGTGCCAGCAGCCAAGATAGGCGGCTGTACAATGAGCAGTTCTTC
CDR3aa: CASSQDRRLYNEQFF
v_gene: TRBV4-2
d_gene: NA
abundance: many
j_gene: TRBJ2-1
len: 15

CDR3nt: TGTGCCACCAGTGATACGTCCGGGAGCTCCTACAATGAGCAGTTCTTC
CDR3aa: CATSDTSGSSYNEQFF
v_gene: TRBV24-1
d_gene: NA
abundance: few
j_gene: TRBJ2-1
len: 16